This TCR beta chain was identified in a study of OX40 agonist ivuxolimab in advanced cancers. Study at large: A diagnosis of hepatocellular carcinoma, melanoma, renal cell or head and neck cancer was present in dose-escalation patients. A male proportion of over 70% was recorded, with mean age about 60 years and range about 20 to 90.

With regard to this clone: Its antigen is unknown. No conserved phenylalanine or tryptophan is present at the end of the CDR3, so a read error is the likely explanation.

CDR1 and CDR2 from the germline V gene are DFQATT and SNEGSKA (reference sequence). The CDR3 has 11 residues. With 1 base removed from V and 5 bases from J, the gap between germline ends came to 4 bases. TCRdb's table, derived via immunoSEQ multiplex PCR, lists solely in-frame clones and lacks some. The sample has about 99,000 clones, about 96% seen once. Findings and caveats of the study: In the expanded peripheral T cells, antigen specificity was never determined.

This receptor was obtained from an adult with an advanced solid tumor such as melanoma, head and neck, liver or kidney cancer. The gene calls are TRBV20-1 and TRBJ2-3; no clear D. The sample here was CD4+ or CD8+ T cells sorted from blood, taken in a trial of the OX40 agonist ivuxolimab. This CDR3 is CSARGVDTQYL. Written as DNA, the CDR3 is TGCAGTGCTAGAGGAGTAGATACGCAGTATCTT.